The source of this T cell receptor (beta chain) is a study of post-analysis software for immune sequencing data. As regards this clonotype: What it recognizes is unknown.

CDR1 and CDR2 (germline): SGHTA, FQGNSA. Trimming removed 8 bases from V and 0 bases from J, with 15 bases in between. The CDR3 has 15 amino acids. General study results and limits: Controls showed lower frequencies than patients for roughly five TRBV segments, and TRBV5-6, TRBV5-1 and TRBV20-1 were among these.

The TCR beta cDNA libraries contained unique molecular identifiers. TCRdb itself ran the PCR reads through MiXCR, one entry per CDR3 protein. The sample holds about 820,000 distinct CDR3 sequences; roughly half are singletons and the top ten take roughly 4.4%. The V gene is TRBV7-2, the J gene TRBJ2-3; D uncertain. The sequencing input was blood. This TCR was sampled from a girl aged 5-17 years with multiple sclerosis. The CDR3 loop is CASSLDLRSTDTQYF. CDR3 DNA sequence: TGTGCCAGCTCCTTAGATCTACGTAGCACAGATACGCAGTATTTT.